This T cell receptor (beta chain) derives from a study of CD8+ T cells in alopecia areata (dated by TCRdb to the late 2010s). Broadly, across the study: The treated patients, all with moderate-to-severe alopecia areata, were enrolled in an open-label pilot trial of oral tofacitinib given at 5 to 10 mg twice daily. Tofacitinib was administered for 6 to 18 months, and 6 months of follow-up off drug were then conducted to assess delayed response and recurrence. For the treated patients, the SALT score, which quantifies what percentage of scalp surface area is affected, served as the measure of disease severity. In both human patients and the C3H/HeJ mouse model, the study applied high-throughput TCRbeta sequencing to look at T cell clonal expansion in alopecia areata. On the human side, TCRbeta sequencing was run on scalp tissue and on sorted CD4+ and CD8+ peripheral blood T cells from healthy controls and from alopecia areata patients with either patchy or totalis/universalis disease. Patients on tofacitinib were biopsied at baseline and after 4 and 24 weeks of treatment, and several of the patients also had a later scalp biopsy. Scalp clonality was compared among normal scalp (n=4), patchy alopecia areata scalp (n=8), and alopecia totalis/universalis scalp (n=8). The RNA source kit depended on sample type: the PAXgene miRNA kit for fixed scalp, the miRNeasy kit for PBMCs, and the RNeasy kit for mouse skin. Amplification of TCRbeta CDR3 regions was done by immunoSEQ multiplex PCR using 35 Vbeta forward primers and 13 Jbeta reverse primers. Results and caveats for the whole study, not just this receptor: During tofacitinib treatment, many expanded lesional clones stuck around in both scalp and blood, and this persistence may partly explain why relapse happens after treatment is stopped. Shared TCR sequences between patients were less evident than in mice, which may be partly attributable to HLA diversity in the patient population. Unlike mouse skin, which is dominated by gammadelta T cells, normal human skin has resident alphabeta T cells that are also sequenced, and this complicates analysis of the scalp TCR repertoire. The treated cohort was small, with a single nonresponder, so links between baseline CD8+ expansion and response need larger studies. Higher clonality and more expanded CD8+ clones were observed in lesional scalp than in normal scalp, particularly in alopecia totalis/universalis, a finding suggestive of antigenic drive. Tofacitinib significantly lowered scalp clonality and the number of expanded CD8+ clones among the top 100 scalp clones.

In light of the paper, this sample's time point label describes: more than three weeks on oral tofacitinib. This sample's treatment or condition label indicates: oral pan-JAK inhibitor, 5-10 mg twice daily. Lesional scalp punch biopsies and peripheral blood were obtained from alopecia areata patients. After PBMCs were isolated by density centrifugation and stained for CD3, CD4 and CD8, a FACSAria was used to sort CD4+ and CD8+ T cells. This clone turned up a few times. Its antigen is not yet known. It has no much larger one-base neighbor in the sample; base qualities were not kept. From the cysteine through the phenylalanine, the CDR3 covers 11 amino acids. Just the 33-base CDR3 DNA is kept, in frame starting at base 1. V drops 6 bases and J drops 5 bases, leaving 8 bases in between. CDR1 and CDR2, per the germline V gene (reference sequence), are SEHNR and FQNEAQ. The library was made by the immunoSEQ multiplex PCR assay. For TCR sequencing, RNA was extracted from every sample and reverse transcribed into cDNA to serve as template. First-strand cDNA was synthesized with SuperScript III using a 2:1 mix of oligo-dT and random hexamers. A synthetic immune receptor repertoire was used to assess amplification bias, and residual bias was removed computationally. On the authors' methods: Raw reads were preprocessed for error removal, and CDR3 was defined according to IMGT conventions as running from the conserved cysteine to phenylalanine. Clonality was calculated as 1 minus Shannon entropy normalized by log2 of the number of productive unique TCRs. Scalp TCRbeta sequences were cross-referenced with sorted blood CD4 and CD8 repertoires so that the CD4 or CD8 identity of scalp clones could be inferred. TCRdb limited this immuneACCESS table to in-frame rearrangements with V and J called. A share of clones is missing; checked studies link under half to unresolved V genes, and the rest is unexplained. V, J and clone size are those of that table, while D and trimming were read from the DNA. The table for this sample lists 200,000 to 250,000 clones; 50% to 75% of them were counted only once. The ten largest make up 4% to 5% of the sample.

The sequence derives from a human donor with alopecia areata. The input for sequencing was CD4+ T cells sorted from blood, taken at week 4, from a patient treated with tofacitinib. This chain joins TRBV7-9 to TRBJ2-7; there is no confident call for the D gene. CDR3 loop: CASSYGHEQYF. The nucleotide sequence is TGTGCCAGCAGTTATGGGCACGAGCAGTACTTC.